This T cell receptor (beta chain) was identified in a study of T-cell memory formation after mild COVID-19. CDR3 length: 15 residues. Germline lookup yields CDR1 SGHDN and CDR2 FVKESK. V dropped 4 bases and J dropped 3; count of bases not matched to a gene: 7. Using constant-segment primers, 5'RACE produced TCR alpha and TCR beta cDNA libraries carrying sample barcodes and UMIs. MiXCR, run by TCRdb on the 5' RACE reads, gives a single entry per CDR3 protein. The table includes a few hundred thousand distinct CDR3 sequences, more than 8% detected once. This rearrangement joins TRBV14 to TRBJ2-5, with TRBD2 matching 8 bases. Sequenced sample: PBMCs or a T cell subset sorted from them (not recorded which). The sequence was collected from a man younger than 35 who had mild COVID-19 (a few samples of this study predate the infection). Cell type and time point are not known. This chain's CDR3 is CASSRGLAVKETQYF. CDR3 sequence (DNA): TGTGCCAGCAGCCGCGGACTAGCCGTAAAAGAGACCCAGTACTTC. The entire variable domain, with the rest obtained from reference TRBV14 and TRBJ2-5, is as follows: EAGVTQFPSHSVIEKGQTVTLRCDPISGHDNLYWYRRVMGKEIKFLLHFVKESKQDESGMPNNRFLAERTGGTYSTLKVQPAELEDSGVYFCASSRGLAVKETQYFGPGTRLLVL.